The 18 T cell receptor beta chains in this list originate from one sample, sequenced in a study of Ad26.COV2.S vaccination and SARS-CoV-2 variants. Treatment described: 15 to 20 received Ad26.COV2.S at low or high dose, single or two shots; several received placebo; per-sample allocation not given. Collection of samples fell on day 63 after the first vaccine or placebo injection. Only in-frame clones appear in the TCRdb table, and some are missing; sequencing was by immunoSEQ multiplex PCR. The sample records 320,000 or so clones, almost 90% being singletons. The sequences come from peripheral blood, collected in a trial of Ad26.COV2.S vaccine versus placebo. These receptors came from a person between 18 and 65 years old who received the Ad26.COV2.S COVID-19 vaccine or a placebo.

The chain recombines TRBV6-2 or TRBV6-3 with TRBJ1-1, with D uncertain. Trimming shortened V by 3 bases and J by 1 base, and 18 bases separated the two germline ends. The CDR3 runs to 17 residues. Per the germline V gene, CDR1 is MNHEY and CDR2 is SVGEGT. CDR3 DNA sequence: TGTGCCAGCAGTTATCTCACCTTGAAGTATGAGAACACTGAAGCTTTCTTT. It yields the protein CASSYLTLKYENTEAFF.

CDR3 in DNA: TGTGCCAGCAACCTCAGCGGAGGCTATGGCTACACCTTC. Amino acid sequence: CASNLSGGYGYTF. The chain recombines TRBV12-3 or TRBV12-4 with TRBJ1-2; D uncertain. CDR3 length: 13 residues. Deletions cut 7 bases from V and 4 bases from J, with 13 bases between.

The chain has TRBV28 and TRBJ1-3; D is uncertain. This CDR3 is built from 15 residues. Germline CDR1 MDHEN, CDR2 SYDVKM. Trimming took 5 bases from V and 2 from J, leaving 13 bases between them. The CDR3 protein is CASSPPVATGNTIYF. CDR3 DNA sequence: TGTGCCAGCAGTCCCCCAGTAGCGACTGGAAACACCATATATTTT.

As concerns this clone: Compared with germline, one end of the junction differs, possibly owing to a read error. This chain joins TRBV20-1 and TRBJ1-2; D not resolved. The germline CDR1 and CDR2 sequences are DFQATT and SNEGSKA (reference sequence). The CDR3 runs to 11 residues. Here the CDR3 DNA reads TGCAGTTCTAGAGCTAACTATGGCTACACCTTC. Translation gives CSSRANYGYTF.

The chain joins TRBV6-5 to TRBJ1-1; no definite D call. Deletions cut 7 bases from V and 7 bases from J, with 19 bases between. CDR1 is MNHEY, CDR2 SVGAGI, per germline. The CDR3 is 14 residues long. This CDR3 reads CASTPKPALLEAFF. CDR3 DNA: TGTGCCAGCACGCCGAAACCAGCCCTTCTTGAAGCTTTCTTT.

This clone has more than one count but fewer than ten. J is TRBJ1-1 and V is TRBV7-6; the D gene is possibly TRBD1 (6 bases). Trimming cost V 1 base and J 0 bases, with 12 bases left between them. The CDR3 contains 16 residues. The germline V gene has CDR1 SGHVS and CDR2 FNYEAQ. The CDR3 nucleotides are TGTGCCAGCAGCTTAGGAGGGGGACACCTGAACACTGAAGCTTTCTTT. It translates to CASSLGGGHLNTEAFF.

V gene TRBV24-1 combines with J gene TRBJ2-2; TRBD1 is a possible D gene (5 bases). Germline CDR1 KGHDR, CDR2 SFDVKD. CDR3 size: 14 residues. V lost 10 bases and J 0 bases, leaving 11 bases between the germline ends. Here the CDR3 DNA reads TGTGCCACTAAAGCAGGGACGAACACCGGGGAGCTGTTTTTT. This translates into CATKAGTNTGELFF.

The CDR3 sequence is CASSQVPDRVNYNEQFF. Here the CDR3 DNA reads TGCGCCAGCAGCCAAGTCCCCGACAGGGTCAACTACAATGAGCAGTTCTTC. The V gene is TRBV4-3, the J gene TRBJ2-1; TRBD1 aligns across 7 bases. V trimming: 1 base; J trimming: 3 bases; junction bases outside the gene matches: 9. The CDR3 is 17 amino acids. The germline gives CDR1 LGHNA, CDR2 YSLEER.

This sequence joins TRBV11-2 and TRBJ2-5; the D is unclear. V shed 5 bases and J shed 2 bases, with 9 bases lying between them. This CDR3 region has 13 residues. Germline V gene lookup returns CDR1 SGHAT and CDR2 FQNNGV. CDR3 protein: CASSRAIQETQYF. The DNA for the CDR3 is TGTGCCAGCAGCAGAGCCATTCAAGAGACCCAGTACTTC.

This clone came up once. This sequence joins TRBV11-2 and TRBJ1-1; no definite D call. Trimming took off 0 bases at V and 4 bases at J, with 12 bases between the two ends. CDR1 SGHAT and CDR2 FQNNGV come from the germline V gene. The CDR3 is made up of 15 amino acids. In nucleotides, the CDR3 is TGTGCCAGCAGCTTAGATCCCGCCGGGAGCACTGAAGCTTTCTTT. This sequence encodes CASSLDPAGSTEAFF.

The rearrangement uses TRBV3-1 (or the pseudogene TRBV3-2) and TRBJ1-6; D not certain. The V gene's germline CDR1 is LGHDT and CDR2 YNNKEL (reference sequence). CDR3 length: 13 residues. V was cut by 8 bases and J by 9 bases, with 14 bases left in between. In DNA form, the CDR3 reads TGTGCCAGCCAGGACGTTATTGGTTCACCCCTCCACTTT. It is translated as CASQDVIGSPLHF.

The genes are TRBV5-1 and TRBJ1-2, with 8 bases that match TRBD1. The CDR3 has 15 amino acids. Trimming took 5 bases from V and 5 from J; bases not matched to a gene: 11. Looked up from germline, CDR1 is SGHRS and CDR2 is YFSETQ. The CDR3 DNA reads as TGCGCCAGCAGTCTCCAGACAGGGGTCAGGTATGGCTACACCTTC. Protein product: CASSLQTGVRYGYTF.

The CDR3 coding sequence is TGTGCCAGCAGCTCTGGGGCAGCCACGGGCTACACCTTC. Its translation is CASSSGAATGYTF. V and J are TRBV12-3 or TRBV12-4 and TRBJ1-2; D possibly corresponds to TRBD1 (5 bases). There are 13 residues in the CDR3. V gave up 6 bases and J gave up 8 bases, with 16 bases separating them.

This chain connects TRBV11-2 to TRBJ1-1; tentatively, D is TRBD1 (5 bases). V was clipped by 3 bases and J by 3 bases, with 17 bases between them. From germline, CDR1 is SGHAT and CDR2 FQNNGV. CDR3 length equals 16 residues. CDR3 in DNA: TGTGCCAGCAGCTTCGGGGATCTCGGGGGGGACACTGAAGCTTTCTTT. This sequence encodes CASSFGDLGGDTEAFF.

The V call is TRBV27, the J call TRBJ1-1; D is undetermined. V lost 2 bases, J lost 6 bases, and 13 bases lay in between. CDR1 and CDR2 from the germline V gene are MNHEY and SMNVEV (reference sequence). CDR3 length: 14 amino acids. As DNA, the CDR3 is TGTGCCAGCAGTTTACGTCCACTCGGGGCTGAAGCTTTCTTT. Its protein is CASSLRPLGAEAFF.

The chain is built from TRBV6-2 or TRBV6-3 and TRBJ1-1; D is ambiguous. Germline V CDR1 and CDR2: MNHEY, SVGEGT. V shed 1 base and J shed 0 bases, with 6 bases lying between them. The CDR3 totals 14 residues. The CDR3 region is CASSYFLLNTEAFF. The CDR3 DNA reads as TGTGCCAGCAGTTACTTTTTGTTGAACACTGAAGCTTTCTTT.

V and J are TRBV9 and TRBJ2-1; 8 bases match TRBD2. CDR1 is SGDLS, CDR2 YYNGEE, per germline. The junction had 7 bases not matched to a gene; V was cut back by 0 bases and J by 5 bases. The CDR3 runs 16 residues. CDR3 nucleotides: TGTGCCAGCAGCGTAGCTGTGGCGGGAGGAAACAATGAGCAGTTCTTC. It is translated as CASSVAVAGGNNEQFF.

The genes are TRBV7-2 and TRBJ2-7; perhaps TRBD1 as D (6 bases). CDR1 SGHTA and CDR2 FQGNSA come from the germline V gene. V was trimmed by 4 bases and J by 7 bases, leaving 17 bases between them. The CDR3 is 14 residues long. CDR3 sequence (DNA): TGTGCCAGCAGCTCCCGGCTAGGGGGAATGGAGCAGTACGTC. Translating gives CASSSRLGGMEQYV.